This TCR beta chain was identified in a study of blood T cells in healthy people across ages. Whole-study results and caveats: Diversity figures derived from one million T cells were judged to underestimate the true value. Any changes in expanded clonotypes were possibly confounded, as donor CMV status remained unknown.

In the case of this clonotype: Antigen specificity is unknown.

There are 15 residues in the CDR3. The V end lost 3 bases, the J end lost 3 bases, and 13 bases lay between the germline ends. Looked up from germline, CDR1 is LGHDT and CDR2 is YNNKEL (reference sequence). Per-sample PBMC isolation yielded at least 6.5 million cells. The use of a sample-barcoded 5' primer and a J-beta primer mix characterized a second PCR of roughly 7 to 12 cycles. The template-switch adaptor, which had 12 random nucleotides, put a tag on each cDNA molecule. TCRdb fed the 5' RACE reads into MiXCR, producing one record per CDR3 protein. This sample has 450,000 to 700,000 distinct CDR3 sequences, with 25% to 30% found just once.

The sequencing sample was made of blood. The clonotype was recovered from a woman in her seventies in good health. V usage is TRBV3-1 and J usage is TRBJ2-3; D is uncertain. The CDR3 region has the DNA TGTGCCAGCAGCCATGCGCCAGCCGGGACAGATACGCAGTATTTT. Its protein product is CASSHAPAGTDTQYF.